The 14 T cell receptor beta chains given below trace back to one sample, sequenced in a study of T cell changes during pregnancy in multiple sclerosis. Only in-frame clones appear in the TCRdb table, and some are missing; sequencing was by immunoSEQ multiplex PCR. Here the sample spans about 41,000 clones, roughly 90% being singletons. The material was CD8+ T cells from peripheral blood mononuclear cells, obtained in the third trimester of pregnancy. The receptors shown here come from a female donor with multiple sclerosis, enrolled in a pregnancy study.

This clone was counted between two and nine times. V usage is TRBV15 and J usage is TRBJ2-3, with 14 bases that match TRBD2. There are 18 residues in the CDR3. Germline CDR1 reads LNHNV; CDR2 reads YYDKDF (reference sequence). The V gene end was trimmed by 1 base and the J gene end by 2 bases; junction bases not matched to a gene: 5. This CDR3 reads CATSRGLAGGPNTDTQYF. As DNA, the CDR3 is TGTGCCACCAGCAGAGGACTAGCGGGAGGGCCTAACACAGATACGCAGTATTTT.

J is TRBJ2-7 and V is TRBV6-1, with D perhaps TRBD2 (5 bases). Germline loops: CDR1 MNHNS, CDR2 SASEGT. V was pared by 0 bases and J by 3 bases, with 12 bases between. CDR3 length equals 15 residues. The CDR3 spells CASSEAEVEDYEQYF. CDR3 DNA: TGTGCCAGCAGTGAAGCGGAGGTTGAGGACTACGAGCAGTACTTC.

The chain uses TRBV27 and TRBJ2-7; TRBD1 might be the D (6 bases). Germline assignment: CDR1 MNHEY and CDR2 SMNVEV (reference sequence). The CDR3 is 15 residues long. V lost 2 bases and J lost 5, with 16 bases in between. CDR3 in amino acids: CASSLRGRGTDEQYF. The DNA for the CDR3 is TGTGCCAGCAGTTTAAGAGGTAGGGGGACGGACGAGCAGTACTTC.

The chain uses TRBV7-3 and TRBJ1-1, with TRBD1 as a possible D gene (6 bases). The V gene's germline CDR1 is SGHTA and CDR2 FQGTGA. The CDR3 has 15 residues. Trimming shortened V by 5 bases and J by 1 base, and 14 bases separated the two germline ends. The CDR3 here is CASSPTGPGNTEAFF. In DNA form, the CDR3 reads TGTGCCAGCAGCCCGACAGGCCCCGGGAACACTGAAGCTTTCTTT.

This rearrangement joins TRBV5-8 to TRBJ1-5, with TRBD1 identical over 7 bases. CDR1 is SGHTS and CDR2 is YDEGEE in the germline V gene. After removal of 6 bases from V and 4 bases from J, the junction contained 7 bases not matched to a gene. This CDR3 is built from 14 residues. CDR3 coding DNA: TGTGCCAGCACCGATGACAGGGTAAATCAGCCCCAGCATTTT. Its translation: CASTDDRVNQPQHF.

The chain combines TRBV27 with TRBJ1-1; TRBD1 matches at 7 bases. Germline CDR1 reads MNHEY; CDR2 reads SMNVEV (reference sequence). J was trimmed by 1 base and V by 5 bases; bases with no gene match: 4. The CDR3 consists of 14 residues. CDR3: CASSHRGKNTEAFF. The CDR3, as DNA: TGTGCCAGCAGTCACAGGGGAAAGAACACTGAAGCTTTCTTT.

The rearrangement joins TRBV29-1 to TRBJ2-7; D uncertain. This CDR3 is built from 13 residues. Germline-derived CDR1 and CDR2 are SQVTM and ANQGSEA. Trimming pared 0 bases from V and 1 base from J, leaving 7 bases between. The CDR3 DNA follows: TGCAGCGTTGAAGAGGAGTTTTCCTACGAGCAGTACTTC. It specifies CSVEEEFSYEQYF.

V and J are TRBV7-2 and TRBJ2-7, with 10 bases identical to TRBD2. Germline CDR1 reads SGHTA; CDR2 reads FQGNSA. This CDR3 is built from 15 residues. V shed 5 bases and J 4 bases; nucleotides not matched to a gene: 8. The CDR3 reads CASSVRLAGIYEQYF. In DNA, the CDR3 is TGTGCCAGCAGCGTACGACTAGCGGGTATTTACGAGCAGTACTTC.

The chain uses TRBV5-1 and TRBJ2-1; a possible D gene is TRBD1 (6 bases). Germline V lookup: CDR1 SGHRS, CDR2 YFSETQ. V dropped 1 base and J dropped 4 bases, with 12 bases sitting between them. The CDR3 has 15 amino acids. The CDR3 loop reads CASSLPLDRYNEQFF. CDR3 bases: TGCGCCAGCAGCTTGCCCCTCGACAGGTACAATGAGCAGTTCTTC.

The chain is built from TRBV11-2 and TRBJ2-7; D is perhaps TRBD1 (5 bases). The ends were cut back, 6 bases at V and 5 bases at J, with 11 bases in the middle. CDR1 and CDR2 from the germline V gene are SGHAT and FQNNGV. The CDR3 totals 12 residues. DNA of the CDR3: TGTGCCAGCAGTGCAGGGTTCAACGAGCAGTACTTC. Translation: CASSAGFNEQYF.

CDR3 in DNA: TGTGCCACTACCAGGGTTAACACTGAAGCTTTCTTT. Its translation: CATTRVNTEAFF. V and J are TRBV19 and TRBJ1-1, with TRBD1 as a possible D gene (5 bases). The CDR3 extends over 12 amino acids. Germline CDR1 reads LNHDA; CDR2 reads SQIVND (reference sequence). The V end lost 10 bases, the J end lost 2 bases, and 11 bases lay between the germline ends.

This chain links TRBV27 with TRBJ1-2; possible D gene TRBD1, 6 bases. The CDR3 sequence is 13 residues long. Per the germline V gene, CDR1 is MNHEY and CDR2 is SMNVEV (reference sequence). The V end was cut by 5 bases, the J end by 7 bases, with 14 bases between. CDR3 sequence reads: CASSTPGEGGYTF. In DNA form, the CDR3 reads TGTGCCAGCAGTACGCCAGGGGAGGGTGGCTACACCTTC.

In nucleotides, the CDR3 is TGTGCCAGCAGCCCAAGCGACAGCACAGATACGCAGTATTTT. It is translated as CASSPSDSTDTQYF. The genes are TRBV7-9 and TRBJ2-3; D call uncertain. The germline gives CDR1 SEHNR, CDR2 FQNEAQ (reference sequence). This CDR3 comprises 14 residues. V dropped 5 bases and J dropped 0 bases, with 9 bases sitting between them.

The chain employs TRBV19 and TRBJ1-1; D unresolved. The CDR3 covers 18 residues. Trimming stripped 1 base from V and 6 bases from J, with 24 bases between. Per germline, CDR1 LNHDA and CDR2 SQIVND (reference sequence). As DNA, the CDR3 is TGTGCCAGTAGTATAGGTACTTACAGCGGTCGGTTTTTCGCTGAAGCTTTCTTT. It translates to CASSIGTYSGRFFAEAFF.